The 14 T cell receptor beta chains given below trace back to one sample, sequenced in a study of blood T cells in healthy people across ages. It was with a sample-barcoded 5' primer and a J-beta primer mix that a second PCR of roughly 7 to 12 cycles was run. TCRdb recomputed calls from the 5' RACE reads with MiXCR, one row per CDR3 protein. The sample has over 1.5 million distinct CDR3 sequences, less than 50% seen once. Sequencing was done on a sample of blood. These receptor sequences come from a woman in her thirties or forties in good health.

For the CDR3, the DNA is TGTGCCAGCAGGGCCCTCTTAGCGGGCGTCGAGCAGTACTTC. This sequence encodes CASRALLAGVEQYF. The V and J genes are TRBV7-2 and TRBJ2-7, with 7 bases matching TRBD2. J lost 6 bases, V lost 6 bases, and 11 bases had no gene match. In germline, CDR1 is SGHTA, CDR2 FQGNSA. This CDR3 is built from 14 residues.

J is TRBJ1-2 and V is TRBV20-1; D is undetermined. Trimming took 6 bases from V and 4 from J, leaving 12 bases between them. Germline CDR1 and CDR2: DFQATT and SNEGSKA (reference sequence). This CDR3 has 12 residues. The CDR3 is CSASEGSYGYTF. The CDR3 DNA reads as TGCAGTGCCAGTGAGGGCTCCTATGGCTACACCTTC.

Comment on this clonotype: One junction end does not reproduce the germline sequence, and a read error may be involved. V usage is TRBV12-3 or TRBV12-4 and J usage is TRBJ2-3, with TRBD2 identical over 9 bases. The CDR3 sequence is 15 residues long. CDR3 protein: CVSGGTALYTDTQYF. CDR3 nucleotide sequence: TGTGTCAGCGGGGGGACAGCCCTCTACACAGATACGCAGTATTTT.

J is TRBJ1-5 and V is TRBV6-2 or TRBV6-3, with 9 positions matching TRBD1. After removal of 7 bases from V and 3 bases from J, the junction contained 10 bases not matched to a gene. Germline assignment: CDR1 MNHEY and CDR2 SVGEGT. The CDR3 runs 16 residues. The CDR3 loop reads CASNPYRTGVNQPQHF. As DNA, the CDR3 is TGTGCCAGCAATCCCTACAGGACAGGGGTCAATCAGCCCCAGCATTTT.

The rearrangement uses TRBV3-1 and TRBJ2-3, with D hard to call. CDR1 LGHDT and CDR2 YNNKEL come from the germline V gene (reference sequence). V was clipped by 4 bases and J by 6 bases, with 14 bases between them. CDR3 length equals 14 residues. For the CDR3, the DNA is TGTGCCAGCAGCCGTTTACTGAGCGATGATACGCAGTATTTT. Translated, it gives CASSRLLSDDTQYF.

The sample holds a few counts of this clonotype. The V and J genes are TRBV7-2 and TRBJ1-1, with D unclear. Germline V gene lookup returns CDR1 SGHTA and CDR2 FQGNSA. The ends were cut back, 1 base at V and 4 bases at J, with 7 bases in the middle. The CDR3 length is 13 residues. Here the CDR3 DNA reads TGTGCCAGCAGCTTAGGCGGTCTCACTGAAGCTTTCTTT. Protein: CASSLGGLTEAFF.

Worth noting for this clonotype: Relative to the germline gene, one junction end is altered; a read error may explain this. The V and J genes are TRBV7-8 and TRBJ2-4; possibly TRBD2 for D (5 bases). This CDR3 comprises 17 residues. Germline loops: CDR1 SGHVS, CDR2 FQNEAQ. The CDR3 reads CASSLRRGGEAKNIQYF. The CDR3 DNA sequence: TGTGCCAGCAGCCTTAGGAGAGGAGGTGAAGCCAAGAACATTCAGTACTTC.

This clonotype has only a few counts. The V gene is TRBV12-3 or TRBV12-4, the J gene TRBJ1-1, with a weak D call TRBD1 (6 bases). Trimming took off 3 bases at V and 3 bases at J, with 8 bases between the two ends. The CDR3 consists of 13 residues. Here the CDR3 reads CASSFSGDTEAFF. The CDR3 nucleotides are TGTGCCAGCAGTTTTTCAGGGGACACTGAAGCTTTCTTT.

This clonotype was seen a handful of times. The chain carries TRBV7-9 and TRBJ2-1; TRBD2 matches 8 bases. V was pared by 7 bases and J by 5 bases, with 13 bases of the junction left unmatched. CDR1 and CDR2 from the germline V gene are SEHNR and FQNEAQ (reference sequence). The CDR3 sequence is 16 residues long. CDR3 region: CASIRGGGGPNNEQFF. The CDR3, as DNA: TGTGCCAGCATCCGGGGGGGCGGAGGCCCTAACAATGAGCAGTTCTTC.

V is TRBV2 and J is TRBJ2-3, with TRBD1 matching 7 bases. The V segment lost 10 bases and the J segment 2 bases; nucleotides outside the gene matches: 12. The CDR3 runs 15 residues. Germline CDR1 and CDR2: SNHLY and FYNNEI. CDR3 in DNA: TGTGCCAACAAGCAAAGGACAGGACTCACAGATACGCAGTATTTT. Amino acids: CANKQRTGLTDTQYF.

This clonotype was recorded a few times. The chain has TRBV4-1 and TRBJ2-1, with 9 bases lining up with TRBD2. Germline assignment: CDR1 MGHRA and CDR2 YSYEKL. With V trimmed by 4 bases and J by 0 bases, 4 bases remained unmatched. This CDR3 has 16 residues. CDR3 in amino acids: CASSLAGANSYNEQFF. CDR3 nucleotide sequence: TGCGCCAGCAGCCTAGCGGGGGCTAACTCCTACAATGAGCAGTTCTTC.

This clonotype showed up just a few times. The chain combines TRBV7-2 with TRBJ2-1, with D perhaps matching TRBD2 (5 bases). V was shortened by 2 bases and J by 8 bases, with 13 bases between the two germline ends. The CDR3 totals 14 residues. Germline values: CDR1 SGHTA, CDR2 FQGNSA. The DNA for the CDR3 is TGTGCCAGCAGCTTACTGAGGACTCTCGATGAGCAGTTCTTC. It is translated as CASSLLRTLDEQFF.

This clonotype was seen a handful of times. The CDR3 nucleotides are TGCAGTGCTTTGCATAAGGGGGCCGACAGGGTTGGATCCTATGGCTACACCTTC. Translated: CSALHKGADRVGSYGYTF. The gene calls are TRBV20-1 and TRBJ1-2, with TRBD1 matching over 7 bases. The germline V gene has CDR1 DFQATT and CDR2 SNEGSKA (reference sequence). V gave up 5 bases and J gave up 4 bases; unmatched junction bases: 22. This CDR3 comprises 18 residues.

The sample holds a few counts of this clonotype. The chain has TRBV2 and TRBJ2-1; maybe TRBD1 (5 bases). V was cut by 8 bases and J by 0 bases, with 8 bases left in between. CDR1 is SNHLY, CDR2 FYNNEI, per germline. CDR3 length: 13 residues. The CDR3 protein is CASEQDSYNEQFF. The DNA of the CDR3 is TGTGCCAGCGAACAGGACTCCTACAATGAGCAGTTCTTC.